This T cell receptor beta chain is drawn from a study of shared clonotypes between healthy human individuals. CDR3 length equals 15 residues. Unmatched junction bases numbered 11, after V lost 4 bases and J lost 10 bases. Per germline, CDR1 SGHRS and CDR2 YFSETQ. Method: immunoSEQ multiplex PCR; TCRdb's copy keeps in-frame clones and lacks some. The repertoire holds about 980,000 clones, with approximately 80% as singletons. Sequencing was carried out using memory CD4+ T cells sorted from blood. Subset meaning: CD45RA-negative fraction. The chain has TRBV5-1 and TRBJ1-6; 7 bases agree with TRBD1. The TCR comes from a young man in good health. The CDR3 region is CASSPLDTQGSPLHF. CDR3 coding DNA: TGCGCCAGCAGCCCCCTCGACACACAGGGGTCACCCCTCCACTTT. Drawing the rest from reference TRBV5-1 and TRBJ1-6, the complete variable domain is KAGVTQTPRYLIKTRGQQVTLSCSPISGHRSVSWYQQTPGQGLQFLFEYFSETQRNKGNFPGRFSGRQFSNSRSEMNVSTLELGDSALYLCASSPLDTQGSPLHFGNGTRLTVT.